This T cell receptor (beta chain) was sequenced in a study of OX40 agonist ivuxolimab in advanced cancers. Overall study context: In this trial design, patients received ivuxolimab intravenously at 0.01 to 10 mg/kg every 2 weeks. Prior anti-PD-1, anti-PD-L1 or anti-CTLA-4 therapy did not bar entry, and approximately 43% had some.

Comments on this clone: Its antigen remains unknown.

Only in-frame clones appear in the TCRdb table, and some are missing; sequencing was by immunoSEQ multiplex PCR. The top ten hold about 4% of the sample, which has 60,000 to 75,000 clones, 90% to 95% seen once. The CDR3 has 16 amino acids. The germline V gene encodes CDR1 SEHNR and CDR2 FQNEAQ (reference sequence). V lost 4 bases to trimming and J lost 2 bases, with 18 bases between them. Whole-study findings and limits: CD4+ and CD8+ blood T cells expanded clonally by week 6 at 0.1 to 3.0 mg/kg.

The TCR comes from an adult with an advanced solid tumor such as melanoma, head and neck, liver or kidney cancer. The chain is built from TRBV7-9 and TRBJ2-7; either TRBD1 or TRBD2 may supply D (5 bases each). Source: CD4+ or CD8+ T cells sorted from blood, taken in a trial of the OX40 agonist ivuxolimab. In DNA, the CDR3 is TGTGCCAGCAGCTCCCCAATGGTGGGGGTCCCCTACGAGCAGTACTTC. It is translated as CASSSPMVGVPYEQYF.